The 9 T cell receptor beta chains reported below all come from one sample, sequenced in a study of T cells in Graves' hyperthyroidism and ophthalmopathy. Authors of the study amplified TCR beta CDR3 regions from RNA transcripts. Carried out on the TCR CDR3, a first-round RT-PCR used the HTBI primer set. One entry per CDR3 protein, called by TCRdb with MiXCR from the multiplex PCR reads. This sample has about 58,000 distinct CDR3 sequences, with around half found just once. Input material: blood. Every receptor here comes from a woman aged 30 to 39 with Graves' ophthalmopathy.

This chain connects TRBV20-1 to TRBJ1-5; D not resolved. V shed 5 bases and J shed 4 bases, with 9 bases lying between them. CDR1 is DFQATT and CDR2 is SNEGSKA in the germline V gene (reference sequence). CDR3 length equals 12 residues. The CDR3 region has the DNA TGCAGTGCTGTGGACGGGAATCAGCCCCAGCATTTT. This gives the protein CSAVDGNQPQHF.

The chain combines TRBV9 with TRBJ1-1; perhaps TRBD1 as D (5 bases). The length of the CDR3 is 14 residues. V lost 7 bases and J lost 2, with 15 bases in between. Germline V gives CDR1 SGDLS, CDR2 YYNGEE. CDR3 region: CASPLKGYNTEAFF. The CDR3 region has the DNA TGTGCCAGCCCTTTAAAGGGGTATAACACTGAAGCTTTCTTT.

This clonotype came up many times. The chain employs TRBV14 and TRBJ2-1; maybe TRBD2 (5 bases). The V gene lost 0 bases and the J gene lost 6 bases, with 18 bases spanning the gap. CDR3 length equals 17 residues. CDR1 is SGHDN and CDR2 is FVKESK in the germline V gene. The CDR3 coding sequence is TGTGCCAGCAGCCAAGATATCTCACTAGTGTTCCCCAATGAGCAGTTCTTC. Protein: CASSQDISLVFPNEQFF.

The chain combines TRBV30 with TRBJ2-7; 10 bases match TRBD2. V dropped 3 bases and J dropped 1; count of bases not matched to a gene: 6. The CDR3 runs to 15 residues. Germline V gene lookup returns CDR1 GTSNPN and CDR2 SVGIG (reference sequence). CDR3 in amino acids: CAWSSTSGLSYEQYF. CDR3 sequence (DNA): TGTGCCTGGAGCTCGACTAGCGGGCTTTCCTACGAGCAGTACTTC.

The chain has TRBV5-1 and TRBJ2-2; TRBD2 agrees at 11 bases. Germline assignment: CDR1 SGHRS and CDR2 YFSETQ. The CDR3 runs to 18 residues. V gave up 0 bases and J gave up 5 bases; unmatched junction bases: 9. The CDR3 loop is CASSLVGLAGGSTGELFF. For the CDR3, the DNA is TGCGCCAGCAGCTTGGTTGGGCTAGCGGGGGGCTCTACCGGGGAGCTGTTTTTT.

In this sample, this clonotype turned up many times. The chain joins TRBV15 to TRBJ1-2; tentative D call: TRBD1 (5 bases). CDR3 length: 13 residues. Trimming shortened V by 5 bases and J by 8 bases, and 15 bases separated the two germline ends. The germline V gene has CDR1 LNHNV and CDR2 YYDKDF (reference sequence). This CDR3 is CATSGGGWKGYTF. The CDR3 nucleotides read TGTGCCACCAGCGGCGGGGGGTGGAAGGGCTACACCTTC.

This clonotype was recorded at least ten times. The chain employs TRBV6-1 and TRBJ1-2; D is undetermined. Germline loops: CDR1 MNHNS, CDR2 SASEGT. The CDR3 has 15 residues. V lost 1 base and J lost 2, with 11 bases in between. CDR3 sequence reads: CASSEGPGENYGYTF. DNA of the CDR3: TGTGCCAGCAGTGAAGGACCCGGAGAAAACTATGGCTACACCTTC.

Sample share makes this clonotype medium-sized (0.01 to 0.1%). The V call is TRBV19, the J call TRBJ1-5, with D uncertain. The CDR3 totals 13 residues. The V and J ends lost 8 bases and 3 bases respectively, with 11 bases between them. Per the germline V gene, CDR1 is LNHDA and CDR2 is SQIVND (reference sequence). The CDR3 region has the DNA TGTGCCAGTGGCGGGCCCTACAATCAGCCCCAGCATTTT. This codes for CASGGPYNQPQHF.

This clonotype has just a few counts. This sequence joins TRBV11-2 and TRBJ2-5, with 8 bases fitting TRBD1. CDR3 size: 14 residues. The J segment lost 3 bases and the V segment lost 5 bases, leaving 5 bases of the junction unmatched. CDR1 SGHAT and CDR2 FQNNGV come from the germline V gene. DNA for the CDR3: TGTGCCAGCAGCCGGGGACAGGTGGAAGAGACCCAGTACTTC. Translated, it gives CASSRGQVEETQYF.